This is a list of T cell receptor beta chains from one sample in a study of T cell responses to AZD1222 COVID-19 vaccine. Repertoires were generated with immunoSEQ multiplex PCR, while TCRdb's copy carries only in-frame clones and drops some. The sample lists just over 60,000 clones, about 74% occurring once. The specimen was peripheral blood, collected on day 0 of AZD1222 vaccination. Receptors were obtained from an adult in good health. Each CDR3 is given with its conserved first and last residue. D genes are given only for firm matches. A clone size is listed for some rows: how often the clone was seen (once, few, many), or a class if it is expanded.

j_gene: TRBJ1-1
v_gene: TRBV10-3
abundance: NA
d_gene: NA
CDR3nt: TGTGCCATCAGTGACCGAGGAAAGAACACTGAAGCTTTCTTT
CDR3aa: CAISDRGKNTEAFF

j_gene: TRBJ1-2
v_gene: TRBV4-3
abundance: few
d_gene: NA
CDR3nt: TGCGCCAGCAGCCAAATCTCGGGCTATGGCTACACCTTC
CDR3aa: CASSQISGYGYTF

j_gene: TRBJ2-3
v_gene: TRBV4-3
abundance: few
d_gene: NA
CDR3nt: TGCGCCAGCAGCCCAGGGGGAGGGGCAGATACGCAGTATTTT
CDR3aa: CASSPGGGADTQYF

j_gene: TRBJ1-4
v_gene: TRBV7-9
abundance: NA
d_gene: TRBD1
CDR3nt: TGTGCCAGCAGCCTGGGGACAGGGGGCGCGACTAATGAAAAACTGTTTTTT
CDR3aa: CASSLGTGGATNEKLFF

j_gene: TRBJ1-5
v_gene: TRBV19
abundance: NA
d_gene: NA
CDR3nt: TGTGCCAGCTCTCCTTATAGCAATCAGCCCCAGCATTTT
CDR3aa: CASSPYSNQPQHF

j_gene: TRBJ1-1
v_gene: TRBV28
abundance: NA
d_gene: TRBD1
CDR3nt: TGTGCCAGCAGATCAGGGGGAGGCACTGAAGCTTTCTTT
CDR3aa: CASRSGGGTEAFF

j_gene: TRBJ2-2
v_gene: TRBV6-2/TRBV6-3
abundance: NA
d_gene: NA
CDR3nt: TGTGCCAGCAGTCCGCAGGGCCCCGGGGAGCTGTTTTTT
CDR3aa: CASSPQGPGELFF

j_gene: TRBJ2-5
v_gene: TRBV7-9
abundance: once
d_gene: TRBD2
CDR3nt: TGTGCCAGCAGCTTATCTAGCGGGGGCTCCGGGGAAGAGACCCAGTACTTC
CDR3aa: CASSLSSGGSGEETQYF

j_gene: TRBJ2-3
v_gene: TRBV7-2
abundance: NA
d_gene: TRBD2
CDR3nt: TGTGCCAGCGGAGCGGGGGGCCCAGATACGCAGTATTTT
CDR3aa: CASGAGGPDTQYF

j_gene: TRBJ1-5
v_gene: TRBV2
abundance: NA
d_gene: NA
CDR3nt: TGTGCCAGCAGTGGAGGGCTGCCATTCGGGCCCCAGCATTTT
CDR3aa: CASSGGLPFGPQHF

j_gene: TRBJ2-5
v_gene: TRBV7-2
abundance: NA
d_gene: TRBD2
CDR3nt: TGTGCCAGCAGCTTAGTAGTAGCGGGTCTAGAGACCCAGTACTTC
CDR3aa: CASSLVVAGLETQYF

j_gene: TRBJ2-1
v_gene: TRBV5-8
abundance: NA
d_gene: NA
CDR3nt: TGTGCCAGCAGCCCCTATCAGAGGGTAGGCAATGAGCAGTTCTTC
CDR3aa: CASSPYQRVGNEQFF

j_gene: TRBJ1-2
v_gene: TRBV4-3
abundance: NA
d_gene: NA
CDR3nt: TGCGCCAGCAGCCCCCGGTCAGCGTATGGCTACACCTTC
CDR3aa: CASSPRSAYGYTF

j_gene: TRBJ2-5
v_gene: TRBV9
abundance: NA
d_gene: NA
CDR3nt: TGTGCCTACAGGGTAGAGACCCAGTACTTC
CDR3aa: CAYRVETQYF

j_gene: TRBJ1-6
v_gene: TRBV7-2
abundance: NA
d_gene: NA
CDR3nt: TGTGCCAGCAGCACGGACGGGTGGAATTCACCCCTCCACTTT
CDR3aa: CASSTDGWNSPLHF

j_gene: TRBJ2-2
v_gene: TRBV6-5
abundance: NA
d_gene: NA
CDR3nt: TGTGCCAGCAGTTTGGGCGCCGGGGAAGGACCCGGGGAGCTGTTTTTT
CDR3aa: CASSLGAGEGPGELFF

j_gene: TRBJ1-5
v_gene: TRBV14
abundance: NA
d_gene: NA
CDR3nt: TGTGCCAGCAGCCAAGATAGGAGCCAGCCCCAGCATTTT
CDR3aa: CASSQDRSQPQHF

j_gene: TRBJ1-1
v_gene: TRBV7-9
abundance: NA
d_gene: NA
CDR3nt: TGTGCCAGCAGCTTTTTCCCTAGGACTGAAGCTTTCTTT
CDR3aa: CASSFFPRTEAFF